This T cell receptor (beta chain) comes out of a study of PD-1 blockade in classical Hodgkin lymphoma. Regarding the study as a whole: What drove the repertoire differences, possibly disease activity or prior therapy, has not been defined. Reports described newly diagnosed patients as having lower baseline TCR diversity than healthy donors.

Indicated time point: newly diagnosed, previously untreated cHL patient sample. Comparison PBMCs came from previously untreated, newly diagnosed classical Hodgkin lymphoma patients. Germline V gene sequence: CDR1 SGHTA, CDR2 FQGNSA. CDR3 length equals 13 residues. V was pared by 6 bases and J by 1 base, with 4 bases between. Clones were sequenced by immunoSEQ multiplex PCR, and TCRdb holds only the in-frame ones, with some missing. The sample yields 25,000 to 35,000 clones, approximately 94% seen once. Points on this clone: Its antigen is currently unknown.

Sequenced sample: peripheral blood mononuclear cells (PBMCs). The receptor was derived from a human donor with classical Hodgkin lymphoma. The chain carries TRBV7-2 and TRBJ2-6, with unresolved D. The CDR3 spells CASRNSGANVLTF. CDR3 in DNA: TGTGCCAGCAGAAATTCTGGGGCCAACGTCCTGACTTTC.